This TCR beta chain was recovered during a study of beta chain features in type 1 diabetes. Study conclusions and caveats: These data did not resolve whether HLA type affects TCRB rearrangement. In all four CD4+ subsets, TCRB CDR3 length was significantly, moderately reduced in type 1 diabetes.

Averaging roughly 110 mL, one heparinised blood draw was given by each donor. Cell sorting via CD45RO/CCR7/CD25/CD127/CD95/CD27 was performed to obtain CD4+ naive, central memory, regulatory and stem cell-like memory cells. This clone came up a few times. Its antigen remains unidentified. V lost 7 bases, J lost 0 bases, and 10 bases lay in between. CDR1 LNHDA and CDR2 SQIVND come from the germline V gene (reference sequence). This CDR3 is built from 14 residues. cDNA synthesis used the whole RNA isolate, giving expressed TCRB sequences. The table came from immunoSEQ multiplex PCR; TCRdb's copy has only in-frame clones and leaves some out. The sample has 500,000 to 850,000 clones; over 13% are singletons.

Sequencing input: naive CD4+ T cells from blood. This chain connects TRBV19 to TRBJ2-1; no clear D. The origin of this receptor is a man younger than 35 with type 1 diabetes. The CDR3 loop reads CASTQRRSYNEQFF. In nucleotides, the CDR3 is TGTGCCAGTACTCAACGGCGCTCCTACAATGAGCAGTTCTTC.